One sample yielded the 25 T cell receptor beta chains listed below, sequenced in a study of T cells in Graves' hyperthyroidism and ophthalmopathy. RNA transcripts yielded amplified TCR beta CDR3 regions. The study used the HTBI primer set for a first-round RT-PCR of the TCR CDR3. In TCRdb, the multiplex PCR reads were re-called with MiXCR into one record per CDR3 protein. In the table there are under 350,000 distinct CDR3 sequences, roughly 13% of which are singletons. The sample comprised blood. The receptors come from a woman aged 40 to 55 with Graves' hyperthyroidism.

This clonotype was recorded many times. The rearrangement uses TRBV28 and TRBJ2-5; 7 bases agree with TRBD2. The CDR3 covers 11 residues. Germline V gene lookup returns CDR1 MDHEN and CDR2 SYDVKM. V shed 8 bases, J shed 5 bases, and the junction held 2 bases outside the gene matches. The CDR3 coding sequence is TGTGCCAGCGCGGGAGAGGAGACCCAGTACTTC. This codes for CASAGEETQYF.

V is TRBV6-1 and J is TRBJ1-2; D is perhaps TRBD1 (5 bases). Trimming pared 4 bases from V and 0 bases from J, leaving 12 bases between. This CDR3 region has 15 residues. Per the germline V gene, CDR1 is MNHNS and CDR2 is SASEGT. The CDR3 spells CASSGGGGANYGYTF. Here the CDR3 DNA reads TGTGCCAGCAGTGGGGGGGGGGGAGCTAACTATGGCTACACCTTC.

This clonotype turned up a few times. J is TRBJ1-1 and V is TRBV6-2 or TRBV6-3; tentative D call: TRBD1 (5 bases). The CDR3 has 14 amino acids. V gave up 2 bases and J gave up 0 bases, with 7 bases separating them. Per germline, CDR1 MNHEY and CDR2 SVGEGT. The CDR3 sequence: CASSYGGMNTEAFF. Written as DNA, the CDR3 is TGTGCCAGCAGTTACGGGGGGATGAACACTGAAGCTTTCTTT.

The table lists this clonotype with a count of one. This is likely a read error, given that the CDR3 carries no conserved phenylalanine or tryptophan at its end. The rearrangement links TRBV12-3 or TRBV12-4 to TRBJ2-2; weak D call: TRBD1 (7 bases). This CDR3 is 13 amino acids long. Trimming cost V 5 bases and J 5 bases, with 9 bases left between them. CDR3 residues: CASSPGGTGELFS. DNA for the CDR3: TGTGCCAGCAGTCCAGGGGGGACCGGGGAGCTGTTTTCT.

The rearrangement uses TRBV5-1 and TRBJ2-7; tentative D call: TRBD1 (6 bases). V was cut by 0 bases and J by 2 bases, with 18 bases left in between. CDR3 length equals 17 residues. Germline V gene lookup returns CDR1 SGHRS and CDR2 YFSETQ. CDR3 protein: CASSLEAQGSPTYEQYF. CDR3 in DNA: TGCGCCAGCAGCTTGGAGGCGCAGGGGAGCCCGACCTACGAGCAGTACTTC.

This clonotype was counted at least ten times. The chain uses TRBV27 and TRBJ1-5; possibly TRBD1 for D (6 bases). Germline CDR1 reads MNHEY; CDR2 reads SMNVEV (reference sequence). The CDR3 length is 16 residues. Deletions cut 10 bases from V and 3 bases from J, with 22 bases between. The CDR3 sequence: CATQRTAGYPNQPQHF. The DNA for the CDR3 is TGTGCCACACAAAGGACAGCGGGGTATCCCAATCAGCCCCAGCATTTT.

This clonotype was picked up many times. The rearrangement joins TRBV29-1 to TRBJ1-2; TRBD1 aligns across 7 bases. Losses at the gene ends were 7 bases for V and 3 bases for J; bases not matched to a gene: 5. CDR3 size: 12 residues. CDR1 is SQVTM, CDR2 ANQGSEA, per germline. CDR3 amino acids: CSGAGGDYGYTF. The CDR3 nucleotides read TGCAGCGGTGCAGGGGGGGACTATGGCTACACCTTC.

This clonotype was counted at least ten times. The V and J genes are TRBV7-6 and TRBJ1-3; D not resolved. Per germline, CDR1 SGHVS and CDR2 FNYEAQ. CDR3 length equals 16 residues. V was pared by 2 bases and J by 0 bases, with 11 bases between. For the CDR3, the DNA is TGTGCCAGCAGCTTAAATCTGCTAAGCTCTGGAAACACCATATATTTT. This gives the protein CASSLNLLSSGNTIYF.

This clonotype was recorded at least ten times. The CDR3 sequence: CASTASGYEQYF. In nucleotides, the CDR3 is TGTGCCAGCACGGCTAGCGGGTACGAGCAGTACTTC. This rearrangement joins TRBV2 to TRBJ2-7, with TRBD2 matching 8 bases. The CDR3 has 12 amino acids. V lost 7 bases and J lost 4; bases outside the gene matches: 3. CDR1 and CDR2 (germline): SNHLY, FYNNEI.

Ten or more counts support this clonotype. This sequence joins TRBV20-1 and TRBJ2-1; 7 positions match TRBD2. Germline assignment: CDR1 DFQATT and CDR2 SNEGSKA (reference sequence). V trimming: 0 bases; J trimming: 0 bases; junction bases outside the gene matches: 2. This CDR3 has 15 residues. This CDR3 reads CSAREGGSSYNEQFF. The CDR3 DNA sequence: TGCAGTGCTAGAGAGGGCGGGAGCTCCTACAATGAGCAGTTCTTC.

There are many counts of this clonotype. The genes are TRBV7-2 and TRBJ2-5; tentatively, D is TRBD1 or TRBD2 (5 bases each). CDR1 and CDR2 from the germline V gene are SGHTA and FQGNSA. Trimming shortened V by 5 bases and J by 4 bases, and 20 bases separated the two germline ends. The CDR3 sequence is 16 residues long. The CDR3 region has the DNA TGTGCCAGCAGCCCCCTTGGGACCGTTAGGGGAGAGACCCAGTACTTC. Its translation: CASSPLGTVRGETQYF. The entire variable domain, with the rest obtained from reference TRBV7-2 and TRBJ2-5, is as follows: GAGVSQSPSNKVTEKGKDVELRCDPISGHTALYWYRQSLGQGLEFLIYFQGNSAPDKSGLPSDRFSAERTGGSVSTLTIQRTQQEDSAVYLCASSPLGTVRGETQYFGPGTRLLVL.

This clonotype showed up many times. The gene calls are TRBV28 and TRBJ2-5; 11 bases are a match to TRBD2. Germline CDR1 and CDR2: MDHEN and SYDVKM. With 2 bases clipped from V and 3 bases from J, the junction kept 8 bases outside the gene matches. This CDR3 is 17 amino acids long. CDR3 bases: TGTGCCAGCAGTTTAAGGCCTCGGGGACTAGCGGAAGAGACCCAGTACTTC. It yields the protein CASSLRPRGLAEETQYF.

There are many counts of this clonotype. The V and J genes are TRBV12-5 and TRBJ2-3, with 8 nucleotides matching TRBD1. The CDR3 consists of 15 residues. Germline loops: CDR1 LGHNT, CDR2 FRNRAP. After removal of 5 bases from V and 2 bases from J, the junction contained 6 bases not matched to a gene. CDR3 protein: CASGPRGPDTDTQYF. The CDR3 nucleotides are TGTGCTAGTGGTCCCAGGGGGCCCGACACAGATACGCAGTATTTT. The full variable domain, with the rest looked up from reference TRBV12-5 and TRBJ2-3, is DARVTQTPRHKVTEMGQEVTMRCQPILGHNTVFWYRQTMMQGLELLAYFRNRAPLDDSGMPKDRFSAEMPDATLATLKIQPSEPRDSAVYFCASGPRGPDTDTQYFGPGTRLTVL.

The chain has TRBV14 and TRBJ1-1; D possibly corresponds to TRBD1 (5 bases). The length of the CDR3 is 15 residues. Germline CDR1 SGHDN, CDR2 FVKESK. V was cut by 1 base and J by 0 bases, with 9 bases left in between. CDR3 loop: CASSQGGPMNTEAFF. CDR3 coding DNA: TGTGCCAGCAGCCAAGGGGGCCCGATGAACACTGAAGCTTTCTTT.

This clonotype was counted many times. The rearrangement uses TRBV9 and TRBJ2-7, with 11 positions matching TRBD2. Looked up from germline, CDR1 is SGDLS and CDR2 is YYNGEE. V gave up 2 bases and J gave up 2 bases; unmatched junction bases: 3. This CDR3 region has 15 residues. The CDR3 DNA sequence: TGTGCCAGCAGCGTCGGGACTAGCGGACCCTACGAGCAGTACTTC. Protein: CASSVGTSGPYEQYF.

This clonotype showed up many times. The chain carries TRBV3-1 and TRBJ2-1; no firm D call. Germline CDR1 and CDR2: LGHDT and YNNKEL (reference sequence). V dropped 8 bases and J dropped 10 bases, with 21 bases sitting between them. The CDR3 is 14 amino acids. The CDR3 sequence: CASSKVGALAEQFF. CDR3 nucleotide sequence: TGTGCCAGCTCAAAGGTAGGTGCCCTCGCAGAGCAGTTCTTC.

This clonotype was picked up a small number of times. The chain has TRBV19 and TRBJ1-3; D possibly corresponds to TRBD1 (5 bases). This CDR3 has 16 amino acids. Germline V gene lookup returns CDR1 LNHDA and CDR2 SQIVND (reference sequence). V was trimmed by 2 bases and J by 5 bases, leaving 16 bases between them. The DNA of the CDR3 is TGTGCCAGTAGTATATCCGTGGGACCGACGAGAAACACCATATATTTT. Amino acid sequence: CASSISVGPTRNTIYF.

This clonotype was observed many times. The CDR3 is CASSEARRGNYGYTF. CDR3 sequence (DNA): TGTGCCAGCAGTGAAGCGCGGAGAGGTAACTATGGCTACACCTTC. This chain joins TRBV2 and TRBJ1-2; D not certain. The CDR3 has 15 amino acids. CDR1 and CDR2 from the germline V gene are SNHLY and FYNNEI. Trimming stripped 0 bases from V and 1 base from J, with 9 bases between.

The chain couples TRBV7-2 to TRBJ2-3; the D is unclear. Germline loops: CDR1 SGHTA, CDR2 FQGNSA. This CDR3 contains 14 residues. The V and J ends lost 4 bases and 0 bases respectively, with 8 bases between them. Written as DNA, the CDR3 is TGTGCCAGCAGCTGGCGAGCAAGCACAGATACGCAGTATTTT. Translated: CASSWRASTDTQYF.

This clonotype showed up many times. The V and J genes are TRBV6-4 and TRBJ1-5; the match to TRBD1 covers 7 bases. Trimming took 4 bases from V and 3 from J; bases not matched to a gene: 15. CDR1 MRHNA and CDR2 SNTAGT come from the germline V gene. The length of the CDR3 is 18 residues. CDR3 region: CASSGTGQDPNNNQPQHF. The CDR3 DNA reads TGTGCCAGCAGTGGGACAGGACAGGACCCGAATAACAATCAGCCCCAGCATTTT.

In its sample, this clonotype was seen many times. This chain links TRBV6-5 with TRBJ2-1, with 10 bases identical to TRBD2. V lost 2 bases to trimming and J lost 4 bases; unmatched junction nucleotides: 2. The CDR3 loop spans 15 amino acids. CDR1 MNHEY and CDR2 SVGAGI come from the germline V gene. The CDR3 loop is CASSYASGRYNEQFF. The CDR3 DNA reads as TGTGCCAGCAGTTACGCTAGCGGGAGATACAATGAGCAGTTCTTC.

J is TRBJ2-2 and V is TRBV5-1; 9 bases map to TRBD2. The V and J ends lost 7 bases and 3 bases, in that order; junction bases with no gene match: 1. The germline V gene has CDR1 SGHRS and CDR2 YFSETQ. This CDR3 has 13 amino acids. As DNA, the CDR3 is TGCGCCAGCGGACTAGCGCACACCGGGGAGCTGTTTTTT. It encodes CASGLAHTGELFF.

The gene calls are TRBV7-2 and TRBJ2-1; 14 bases line up with TRBD2. The CDR3 loop spans 16 amino acids. CDR1 and CDR2 from the germline V gene are SGHTA and FQGNSA. V was pared by 5 bases and J by 10 bases, with 10 bases of the junction left unmatched. CDR3 coding DNA: TGTGCCAGCAGCCGGGGGGGGACTAGCGGGAGTGGGGAGCAGTTCTTC. Translation gives CASSRGGTSGSGEQFF.

The table lists this clonotype with many counts. The chain uses TRBV15 and TRBJ2-7; a possible D gene is TRBD1 (6 bases). V was trimmed by 5 bases and J by 5 bases, leaving 19 bases between them. The CDR3 length is 15 residues. Germline lookup yields CDR1 LNHNV and CDR2 YYDKDF (reference sequence). CDR3 nucleotide sequence: TGTGCCACCAGCGCCTGGGGGCCAGGGACCGACGAGCAGTACTTC. Amino acid sequence: CATSAWGPGTDEQYF.

This clonotype has ten or more counts. The CDR3 spells CASSFRDRENEQFF. The CDR3 nucleotides read TGTGCCAGCAGTTTCCGGGACAGGGAAAATGAGCAGTTCTTC. This chain connects TRBV12-3 or TRBV12-4 to TRBJ2-1, with TRBD1 matching over 9 bases. The CDR3 is made up of 14 amino acids. Unmatched junction bases numbered 4, after V lost 3 bases and J lost 7 bases.